The TCR beta chain under discussion was sequenced for a study of blood T cell repertoires in COVID-19. Overall study context: There were acute and convalescent COVID-19 samples, and they came from the United States, Italy and Spain. From T cells, B-cell-depleted T cells, or PBMCs came the material, which was cDNA or gDNA.

The CDR3 runs to 13 residues. Germline loops: CDR1 SGHVS, CDR2 FQNEAQ. The V end was cut by 5 bases, the J end by 4 bases, with 8 bases between. The count of this clone is one. Authors' analysis steps: How many nucleated cells were present was estimated from reference gene primer amplification. The data were produced by immunoSEQ multiplex PCR, yet TCRdb's version contains in-frame clones alone and is incomplete. That table supplies the V and J calls and clone size; D and trimming were determined from the DNA. The sample has about 160,000 clones, roughly 81% seen once. The sequence derives from a man aged 40-50 years with acute or convalescent COVID-19. The sequenced sample consisted of peripheral blood. V gene TRBV7-8 combines with J gene TRBJ2-2; D not certain. For the CDR3, the DNA is TGTGCCAGCAGCCCCGGTGGCACCGGGGAGCTGTTTTTT. Amino acid sequence: CASSPGGTGELFF.